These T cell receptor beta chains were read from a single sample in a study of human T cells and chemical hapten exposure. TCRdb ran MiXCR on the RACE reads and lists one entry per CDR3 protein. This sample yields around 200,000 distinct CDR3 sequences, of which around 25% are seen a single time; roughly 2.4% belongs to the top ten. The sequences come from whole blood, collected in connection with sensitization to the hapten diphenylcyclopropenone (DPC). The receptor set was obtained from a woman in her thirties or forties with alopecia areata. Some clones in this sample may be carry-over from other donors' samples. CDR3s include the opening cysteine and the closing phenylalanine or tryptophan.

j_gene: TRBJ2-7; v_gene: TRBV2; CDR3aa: CASLEGASYEQYF
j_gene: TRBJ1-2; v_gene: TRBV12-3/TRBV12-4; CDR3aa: CASSLGRGMGGYTF
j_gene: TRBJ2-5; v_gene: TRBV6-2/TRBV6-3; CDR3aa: CASSYSAGQQETQYF
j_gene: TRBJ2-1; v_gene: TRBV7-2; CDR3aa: CASSLAPTGSYNEQFF
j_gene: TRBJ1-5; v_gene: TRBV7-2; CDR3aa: CASSLEPGSNQPQHF
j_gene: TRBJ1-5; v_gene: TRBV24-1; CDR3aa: CATSGQGFNQAQHF
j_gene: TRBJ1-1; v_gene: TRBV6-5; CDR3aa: CASSRYSATSTEAFF
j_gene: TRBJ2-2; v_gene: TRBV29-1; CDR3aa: CSVALKGTGELFF
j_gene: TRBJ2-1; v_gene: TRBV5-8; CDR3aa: CASSFQPGANEQFF
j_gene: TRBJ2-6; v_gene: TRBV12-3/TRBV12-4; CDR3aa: CASSRRSSGANVLTF
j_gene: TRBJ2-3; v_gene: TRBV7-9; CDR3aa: CASSLALGNTDTQYF
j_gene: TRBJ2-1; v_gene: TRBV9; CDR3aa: CASSPLPGAYNEQFF
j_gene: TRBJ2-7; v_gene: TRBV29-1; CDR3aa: CSISEGWTGGVGLSEQYF
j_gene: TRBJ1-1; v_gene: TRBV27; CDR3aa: CASSRDRANTEAFF
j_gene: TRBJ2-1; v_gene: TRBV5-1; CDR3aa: CASSRDRSGEFF
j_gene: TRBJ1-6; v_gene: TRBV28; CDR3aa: CASSPDRGKYSPLHF
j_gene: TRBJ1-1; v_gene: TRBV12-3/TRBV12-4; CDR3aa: CASRRGQVEAFF
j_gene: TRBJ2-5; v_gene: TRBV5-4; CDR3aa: CASSLAGRGQETQYF
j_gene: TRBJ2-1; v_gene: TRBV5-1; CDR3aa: CASTLAAEFVNEQFF
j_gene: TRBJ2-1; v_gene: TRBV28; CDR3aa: CASSSPTNEQFF
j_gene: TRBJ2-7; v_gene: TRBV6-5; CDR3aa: CASRRDAGLYEQYF
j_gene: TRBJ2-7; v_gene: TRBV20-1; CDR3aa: CSGGLAGEQYF
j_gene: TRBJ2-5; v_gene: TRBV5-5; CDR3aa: CASSLSAGGLQETQYF
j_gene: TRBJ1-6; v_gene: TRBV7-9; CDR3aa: CASSTRKGRFPSSYNSPLHF
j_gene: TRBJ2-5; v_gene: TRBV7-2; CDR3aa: CASSFLTGGKETQYF
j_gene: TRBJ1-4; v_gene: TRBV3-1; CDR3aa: CASSQGFEKLFF
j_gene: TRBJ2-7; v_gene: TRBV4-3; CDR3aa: CASSQDPSGYSYEQYF
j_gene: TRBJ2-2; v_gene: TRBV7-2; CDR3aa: CASSPALARNTGELFF
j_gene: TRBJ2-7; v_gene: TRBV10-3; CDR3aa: CAISDLAREQYF
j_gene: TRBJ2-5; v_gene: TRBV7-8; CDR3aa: CASSSLSSVRETQYF
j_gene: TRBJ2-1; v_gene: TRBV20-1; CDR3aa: CSAQRGTAYNEQFF
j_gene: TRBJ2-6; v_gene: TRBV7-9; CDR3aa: CASSLGVGALSGANVLTF
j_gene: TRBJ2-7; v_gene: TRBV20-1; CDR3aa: CSAGNPLGVLAEVGDEQYF
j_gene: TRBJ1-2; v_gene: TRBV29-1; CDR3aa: CSVDSGNYGYTF
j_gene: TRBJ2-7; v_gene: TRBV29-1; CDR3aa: CSAQEGPYEQYF
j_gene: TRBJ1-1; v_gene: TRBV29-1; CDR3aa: CSVEDPTLTEAFF
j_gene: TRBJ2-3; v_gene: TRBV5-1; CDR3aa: CASSLAMQAITDTQYF
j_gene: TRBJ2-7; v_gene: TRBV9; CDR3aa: CASSVGTASDEQYF
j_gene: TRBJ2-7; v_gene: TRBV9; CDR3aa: CASSLGPGLGYEQYF
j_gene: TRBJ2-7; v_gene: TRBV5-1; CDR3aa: CASRRYLGPLEQYF
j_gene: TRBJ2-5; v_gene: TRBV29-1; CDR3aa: CSVGAGTRKETQYF
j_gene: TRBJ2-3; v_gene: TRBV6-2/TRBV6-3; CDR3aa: CASSSAETDTQYF
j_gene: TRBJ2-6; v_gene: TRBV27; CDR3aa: CASSLWGTGANVLTF
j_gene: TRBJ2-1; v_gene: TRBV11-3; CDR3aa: CASSGGEAGEQFF
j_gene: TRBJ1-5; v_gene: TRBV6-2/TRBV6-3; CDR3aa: CASRPTGGQSNQPQHF
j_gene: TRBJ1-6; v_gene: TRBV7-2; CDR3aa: CASSLAKWTGNSPLHF
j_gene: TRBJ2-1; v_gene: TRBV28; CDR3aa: CFSGTAGRNEQFF
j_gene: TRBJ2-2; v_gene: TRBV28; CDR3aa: CASSRPGLAGTGELFF
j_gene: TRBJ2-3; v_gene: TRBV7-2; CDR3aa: CASSYGRDTQYF
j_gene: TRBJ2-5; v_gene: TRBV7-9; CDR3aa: CASRLAASRETQYF
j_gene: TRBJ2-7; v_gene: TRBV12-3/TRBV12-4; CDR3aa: CASSPGWEQYF
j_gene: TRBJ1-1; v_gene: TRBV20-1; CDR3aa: CSARDLSGGGTEAFF
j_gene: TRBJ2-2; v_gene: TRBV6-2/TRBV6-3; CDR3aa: CASSYSAPGTGELFF
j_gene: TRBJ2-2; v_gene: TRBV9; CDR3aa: CASSVSGAYTGELFF
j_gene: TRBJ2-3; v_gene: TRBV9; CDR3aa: CASSSRGNADTQYF
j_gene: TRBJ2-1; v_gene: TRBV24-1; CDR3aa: CATSDPGQGVNEQFF
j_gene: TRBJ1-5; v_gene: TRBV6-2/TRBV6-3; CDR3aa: CASSRDRGQGDQPQHF
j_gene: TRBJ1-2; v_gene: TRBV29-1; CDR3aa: CSVRGDANYGYTF
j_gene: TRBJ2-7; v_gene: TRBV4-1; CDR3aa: CASLPYCREQYF
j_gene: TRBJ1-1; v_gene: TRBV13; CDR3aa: CASSPPAGTRAFF